Following are 26 T cell receptor beta chains from one sample sequenced in a study of cytomegalovirus exposure and HLA in healthy donors. Primers for the PCR totalled 60 Vbeta and 13 Jbeta. Some clones are missing from TCRdb's copy, which holds only in-frame ones; the method was immunoSEQ multiplex PCR. The data show about 150,000 clones, over 60% seen once. The specimen was PBMCs. The receptors originated from a woman aged 40 to 49 in good health and CMV-seronegative.

The chain has TRBV5-1 and TRBJ2-1, with TRBD2 identical over 10 bases. V dropped 2 bases and J dropped 9; count of bases not matched to a gene: 8. Germline V gene lookup returns CDR1 SGHRS and CDR2 YFSETQ. CDR3 length: 15 residues. The CDR3 bases are TGCGCCAGCAGCTTACCTAGCGGGAGTAACGGTGAGCAGTTCTTC. It codes for CASSLPSGSNGEQFF.

The chain carries TRBV15 and TRBJ2-1, with D possibly being TRBD2 (6 bases). Trimming took off 7 bases at V and 1 base at J, with 11 bases between the two ends. Germline CDR1 is LNHNV and CDR2 is YYDKDF (reference sequence). This CDR3 is 14 amino acids long. CDR3 sequence: CATTPGESYNEQFF. CDR3 nucleotides: TGTGCCACCACCCCGGGGGAATCCTACAATGAGCAGTTCTTC.

Only one count was recorded for this clone. The chain links TRBV6-1 to TRBJ2-5; 7 positions agree with TRBD1. The J call may be mistaken, given a closer DNA end match to TRBJ2-7. The CDR3 is made up of 14 amino acids. Germline assignment: CDR1 MNHNS and CDR2 SASEGT. CDR3 DNA sequence: TGTGCCAGCAGTGAATTGGACAGGATCTACGAGCAGTACTTC. It is translated as CASSELDRIYEQYF.

A single count supports this clone. J is TRBJ2-5 and V is TRBV6-5; D call uncertain. The J call is doubtful: the DNA matches TRBJ2-7 better. The CDR3 contains 15 residues. Looked up from germline, CDR1 is MNHEY and CDR2 is SVGAGI. The CDR3 reads CASSLDSSPLNEQYF. CDR3 bases: TGTGCCAGCAGTTTAGATAGTAGTCCCCTGAACGAGCAGTACTTC.

This clone was seen once. The chain is built from TRBV28 and TRBJ1-2, with a possible D match to TRBD1 (6 bases). The CDR3 spans 11 residues. The V and J ends lost 7 bases and 5 bases respectively, with 8 bases between them. From germline, CDR1 is MDHEN and CDR2 SYDVKM. CDR3 region: CASTQGYGYTF. CDR3 in DNA: TGTGCCAGCACACAGGGTTATGGCTACACCTTC.

The chain employs TRBV6-4 and TRBJ2-5; 7 bases map to TRBD2. The CDR3 is 15 amino acids. The ends lost 6 bases at V and 4 bases at J; junction bases unmatched: 11. Germline CDR1 MRHNA, CDR2 SNTAGT. The CDR3 is CASSPAAGASETQYF. In DNA form, the CDR3 reads TGTGCCAGCAGCCCCGCCGCGGGAGCGTCAGAGACCCAGTACTTC.

The V call is TRBV7-9, the J call TRBJ2-7; perhaps TRBD2 as D (6 bases). The germline V gene encodes CDR1 SEHNR and CDR2 FQNEAQ (reference sequence). The CDR3 loop spans 14 amino acids. Trimming removed 0 bases from V and 11 bases from J, with 17 bases in between. The DNA of the CDR3 is TGTGCCAGCAGCTTAGCCGGCCCCGGGCGCGGGGAGTACTTC. Translation: CASSLAGPGRGEYF. The whole variable domain, remainder taken from reference TRBV7-9 and TRBJ2-7, is DTGVSQNPRHKITKRGQNVTFRCDPISEHNRLYWYRQTLGQGPEFLTYFQNEAQLEKSRLLSDRFSAERPKGSFSTLEIQRTEQGDSAMYLCASSLAGPGRGEYFGPGTRLTVT.

In its sample, this clone was seen a few times. CDR3 residues: CVRSLCGETYNEQFF. CDR3 bases: TGTGTCAGAAGCTTGTGTGGGGAGACCTACAATGAGCAGTTCTTC. The V call is TRBV7-5, the J call TRBJ2-1; the DNA was not compared with TRBD2, the D call given in the table. TRBV7-5 corresponds to a pseudogene. This CDR3 has 15 amino acids.

The CDR3 protein is CASSQGDRVVDGYTF. In DNA form, the CDR3 reads TGTGCCAGCAGCCAAGGGGACAGGGTTGTGGATGGCTACACCTTC. V usage is TRBV4-2 and J usage is TRBJ1-2; TRBD1 aligns across 9 bases. V lost 1 base and J lost 6; bases outside the gene matches: 6. This CDR3 region has 15 residues. CDR1 LGHNA and CDR2 YNFKEQ come from the germline V gene.

As concerns this clone: An end of the junction does not agree with germline; a read error may underlie this. This chain connects TRBV7-9 to TRBJ1-6, with no clear D. Germline V gene data show CDR1 as SEHNR and CDR2 as FQNEAQ (reference sequence). The CDR3 totals 16 residues. CDR3: CSSSLDRGSRSSPLHF. DNA of the CDR3: TGTTCCAGCAGCTTAGATCGCGGTTCTCGGAGTTCACCCCTCCACTTT.

This chain uses TRBV28 with TRBJ1-2, with D possibly matching TRBD1 (6 bases). V lost 3 bases and J lost 5, with 19 bases in between. CDR3 length: 16 amino acids. Germline CDR1 reads MDHEN; CDR2 reads SYDVKM. The CDR3 DNA reads TGTGCCAGCAGTTTGTCAGGGGCCCAACATGATTATGGCTACACCTTC. Translated: CASSLSGAQHDYGYTF.

The J gene is TRBJ2-1, the V gene TRBV5-6; 9 nucleotides agree with TRBD1. The CDR3 covers 16 residues. Per the germline V gene, CDR1 is SGHDT and CDR2 is YYEEEE. J lost 1 base, V lost 4 bases, and 6 bases had no gene match. The CDR3 sequence is CASSVAGTGSYNEQFF. DNA for the CDR3: TGTGCCAGCAGCGTGGCCGGGACAGGGTCCTACAATGAGCAGTTCTTC. Full variable domain (missing parts from reference TRBV5-6 and TRBJ2-1): DAGVTQSPTHLIKTRGQQVTLRCSPKSGHDTVSWYQQALGQGPQFIFQYYEEEERQRGNFPDRFSGHQFPNYSSELNVNALLLGDSALYLCASSVAGTGSYNEQFFGPGTRLTVL.

The chain uses TRBV2 and TRBJ2-7; 8 bases fit TRBD1. The CDR3 spans 15 residues. The V gene's germline CDR1 is SNHLY and CDR2 FYNNEI. V shed 5 bases, J shed 3 bases, and the junction held 9 bases outside the gene matches. DNA of the CDR3: TGTGCCAGCAGTCGAGGACAGGGAGTGGACTACGAGCAGTACTTC. Translation: CASSRGQGVDYEQYF.

V and J are TRBV6-1 and TRBJ2-1; TRBD2 aligns across 9 bases. After removal of 5 bases from V and 10 bases from J, the junction contained 12 bases not matched to a gene. CDR3 length: 15 amino acids. Germline CDR1 and CDR2: MNHNS and SASEGT. DNA of the CDR3: TGTGCCAGCAGTCCCAGACTAGCGGCCGACTCGGAGCAGTTCTTC. It is translated as CASSPRLAADSEQFF.

This clone has only one observation. The V call is TRBV13, the J call TRBJ1-2, with D perhaps TRBD1 (6 bases). Germline values: CDR1 PRHDT, CDR2 FYEKMQ (reference sequence). V was pared by 0 bases and J by 0 bases, with 14 bases between. The CDR3 runs to 17 residues. CDR3 sequence: CASSLGRGTQANYGYTF. The CDR3, as DNA: TGTGCCAGCAGCTTAGGTAGGGGGACGCAAGCTAACTATGGCTACACCTTC.

This chain connects TRBV7-8 to TRBJ1-2; possible D gene TRBD1, 5 bases. V was clipped by 7 bases and J by 4 bases, with 16 bases between them. The CDR3 is 14 residues long. Germline CDR1 and CDR2: SGHVS and FQNEAQ. CDR3 sequence reads: CASIPGRGTYGYTF. CDR3 in DNA: TGTGCCAGCATTCCCGGGAGGGGCACCTATGGCTACACCTTC.

The V gene is TRBV7-9, the J gene TRBJ2-1, with 11 bases fitting TRBD2. The trim removed 5 bases at V and 4 bases at J, leaving 4 bases unmatched. The germline V gene has CDR1 SEHNR and CDR2 FQNEAQ (reference sequence). The CDR3 runs 15 residues. Written as DNA, the CDR3 is TGTGCCAGCAGCCAGACTAGCGGGACTTACAATGAGCAGTTCTTC. Its translation: CASSQTSGTYNEQFF.

The J gene is TRBJ2-7, the V gene TRBV7-9; 8 positions agree with TRBD2. Germline CDR1 reads SEHNR; CDR2 reads FQNEAQ (reference sequence). The CDR3 runs 17 residues. V was clipped by 5 bases and J by 2 bases; unmatched bases: 14. The CDR3 nucleotides are TGTGCCAGCAGCGCCATCGGGGGGGGGCTAGCCCCCTACGAGCAGTACTTC. This codes for CASSAIGGGLAPYEQYF.

The chain recombines TRBV5-5 with TRBJ1-2, with a possible D match to TRBD1 (6 bases). This CDR3 is built from 16 residues. V dropped 4 bases and J dropped 4 bases, with 20 bases sitting between them. Germline-derived CDR1 and CDR2 are SGHKS and YYEKEE (reference sequence). CDR3 bases: TGTGCCAGCAGCCCGTGGGGGGGCGGGGTCGGCTATGGCTACACCTTC. Translating gives CASSPWGGGVGYGYTF.

The chain carries TRBV5-4 and TRBJ2-3, with D unclear. The CDR3 loop spans 13 amino acids. Germline CDR1 and CDR2: SGHNT and YYREEE (reference sequence). V shed 0 bases and J shed 6 bases, with 8 bases lying between them. The CDR3 here is CASSLESVDTQYF. In DNA form, the CDR3 reads TGTGCCAGCAGCTTGGAATCGGTTGATACGCAGTATTTT.

The CDR3 is CASRTGSSYNSPLHF. The CDR3 coding sequence is TGTGCCAGTAGGACAGGGAGCTCCTATAATTCACCCCTCCACTTT. The chain couples TRBV19 to TRBJ1-6; TRBD1 matches at 7 bases. The V and J ends lost 6 bases and 0 bases, in that order; junction bases with no gene match: 2. Germline lookup yields CDR1 LNHDA and CDR2 SQIVND (reference sequence). This CDR3 is built from 15 residues.

The chain links TRBV5-4 to TRBJ2-1; 10 nucleotides match TRBD2. Trimming took 0 bases from V and 7 from J; bases not matched to a gene: 7. Germline values: CDR1 SGHNT, CDR2 YYREEE (reference sequence). The CDR3 extends over 16 amino acids. CDR3 amino acids: CASSLGGAGGQNEQFF. The CDR3, as DNA: TGTGCCAGCAGCTTGGGTGGAGCGGGAGGGCAGAATGAGCAGTTCTTC.

The rearrangement uses TRBV28 and TRBJ2-7; D is unresolved. With 5 bases removed from V and 2 bases from J, the gap between germline ends came to 13 bases. CDR1 is MDHEN, CDR2 SYDVKM, per germline. There are 14 residues in the CDR3. CDR3 sequence reads: CASSPPGPAYEQYF. The CDR3 DNA follows: TGTGCCAGCAGTCCACCGGGTCCAGCCTACGAGCAGTACTTC.

The chain has TRBV5-1 and TRBJ2-1; D unresolved. The CDR3 is 15 amino acids. Germline CDR1 is SGHRS and CDR2 is YFSETQ. Trimming took 0 bases from V and 0 from J, leaving 7 bases between them. Here the CDR3 DNA reads TGCGCCAGCAGCTTGGGAGAAGTCTCCTACAATGAGCAGTTCTTC. Protein: CASSLGEVSYNEQFF.

This chain links TRBV19 with TRBJ1-5, with D maybe TRBD1 (5 bases). Germline assignment: CDR1 LNHDA and CDR2 SQIVND (reference sequence). This CDR3 has 13 residues. V was pared by 3 bases and J by 5 bases, with 8 bases between. CDR3 loop: CASSIWGDQPQHF. CDR3 nucleotides: TGTGCCAGTAGTATCTGGGGGGATCAGCCCCAGCATTTT.

This clone was found once. The V call is TRBV19, the J call TRBJ1-2; D is undetermined. V was trimmed by 6 bases and J by 1 base, leaving 9 bases between them. The CDR3 runs to 13 residues. Germline CDR1 is LNHDA and CDR2 is SQIVND (reference sequence). For the CDR3, the DNA is TGTGCCAGTAGACCCAGCGTTAACTATGGCTACACCTTC. This translates into CASRPSVNYGYTF.